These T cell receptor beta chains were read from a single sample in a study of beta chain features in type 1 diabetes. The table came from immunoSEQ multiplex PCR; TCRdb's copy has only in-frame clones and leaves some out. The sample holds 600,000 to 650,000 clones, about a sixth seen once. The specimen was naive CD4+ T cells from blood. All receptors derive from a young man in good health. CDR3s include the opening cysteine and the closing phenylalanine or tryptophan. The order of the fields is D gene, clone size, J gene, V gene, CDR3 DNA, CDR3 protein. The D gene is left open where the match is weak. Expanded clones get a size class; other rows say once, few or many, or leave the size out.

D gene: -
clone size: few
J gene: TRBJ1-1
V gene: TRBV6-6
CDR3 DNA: TGTGCCAGCAGCCCCTCACCTCTCTCGGGTGCTGAAGCTTTCTTT
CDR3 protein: CASSPSPLSGAEAFF

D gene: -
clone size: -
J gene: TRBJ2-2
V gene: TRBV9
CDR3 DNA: TGTGCCAGCAGTGAGCCCCGCCGGGAGCTGTTTTTT
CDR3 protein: CASSEPRRELFF

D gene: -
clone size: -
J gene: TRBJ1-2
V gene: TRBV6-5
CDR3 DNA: TGTGCCAGCAGTTACTTGGGCTATGGCTACACCTTC
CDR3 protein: CASSYLGYGYTF

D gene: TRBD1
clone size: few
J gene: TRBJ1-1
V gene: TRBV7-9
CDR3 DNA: TGTGCCAGCAGCTTACAGGACAGGGGAAACACTGAAGCTTTCTTT
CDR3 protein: CASSLQDRGNTEAFF

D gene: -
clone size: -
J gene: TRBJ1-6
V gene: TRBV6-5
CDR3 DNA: TGTGCCAGCAGTTACTCGACGGGAACACCCCTCCACTTT
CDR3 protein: CASSYSTGTPLHF

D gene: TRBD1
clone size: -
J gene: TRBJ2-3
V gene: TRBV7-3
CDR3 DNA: TGTGCCAGCAGCCCCCGGGACAGGGTAACAGATACGCAGTATTTT
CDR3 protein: CASSPRDRVTDTQYF

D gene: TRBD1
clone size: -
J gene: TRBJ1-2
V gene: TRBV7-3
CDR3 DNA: TGTGCCAGCAGTCCCGACAGGGGAAGCTATGGCTACACCTTC
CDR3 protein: CASSPDRGSYGYTF

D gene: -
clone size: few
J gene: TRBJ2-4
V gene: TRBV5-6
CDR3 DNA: TGTGCCAGCAGCAGAGGACAGTTGCCGATAGCCAAAAACATTCAGTACTTC
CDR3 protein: CASSRGQLPIAKNIQYF

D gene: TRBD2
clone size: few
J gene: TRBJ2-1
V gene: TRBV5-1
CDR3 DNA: TGCGCCAGCAGCTTGGCCTCTACTAGCGGGATCCACAATGAGCAGTTCTTC
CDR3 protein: CASSLASTSGIHNEQFF

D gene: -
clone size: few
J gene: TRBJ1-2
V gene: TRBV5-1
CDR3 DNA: TGCGCCAGCAGCCCAACAGAGTTCTATGGCTACACCTTC
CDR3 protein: CASSPTEFYGYTF

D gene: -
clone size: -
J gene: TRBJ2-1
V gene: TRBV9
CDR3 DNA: TGTGCCAGCAGCGTGGGGGCTAGCTCCTACAATGAGCAGTTCTTC
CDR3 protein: CASSVGASSYNEQFF

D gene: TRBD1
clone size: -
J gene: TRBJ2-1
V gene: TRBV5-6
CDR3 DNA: TGTGCCAGCAGCTTGGCCGAGACAGGGTTCTATAGGAATGAGCAGTTCTTC
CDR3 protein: CASSLAETGFYRNEQFF

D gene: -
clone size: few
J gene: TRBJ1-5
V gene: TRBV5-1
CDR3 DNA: TGCGCCAGCAGCTTCCAGGGCAATCAGCCCCAGCATTTT
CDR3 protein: CASSFQGNQPQHF

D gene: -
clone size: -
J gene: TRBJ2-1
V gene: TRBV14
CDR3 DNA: TGTGCCAGCAGTACAGTGAGCTCCTACAATGAGCAGTTCTTC
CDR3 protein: CASSTVSSYNEQFF

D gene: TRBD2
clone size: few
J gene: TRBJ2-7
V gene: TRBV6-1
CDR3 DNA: TGTGCCAGCAGGGATAGCGGGAGGACCTACGAGCAGTACTTC
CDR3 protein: CASRDSGRTYEQYF

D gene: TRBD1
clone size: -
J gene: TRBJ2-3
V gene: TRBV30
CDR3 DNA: TGTGCCTGGAGTTCGACAGGGGATACGCAGTATTTT
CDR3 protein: CAWSSTGDTQYF

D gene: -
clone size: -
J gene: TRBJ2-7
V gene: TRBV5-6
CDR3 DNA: TGTGCCAGCAGCGTATCTTACTACGAGCAGTACTTC
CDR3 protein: CASSVSYYEQYF

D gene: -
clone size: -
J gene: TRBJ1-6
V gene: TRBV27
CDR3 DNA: TGTGCCAGCAGTTTAAGAGATCGCACCAGCATCACCTCACCCCTCCACTTT
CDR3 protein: CASSLRDRTSITSPLHF

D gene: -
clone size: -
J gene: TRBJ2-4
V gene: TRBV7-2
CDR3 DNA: TGTGCCAGCAGCTCCAATGGGAGGTCAGGAGCACATCAGTACTTC
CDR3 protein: CASSSNGRSGAHQYF